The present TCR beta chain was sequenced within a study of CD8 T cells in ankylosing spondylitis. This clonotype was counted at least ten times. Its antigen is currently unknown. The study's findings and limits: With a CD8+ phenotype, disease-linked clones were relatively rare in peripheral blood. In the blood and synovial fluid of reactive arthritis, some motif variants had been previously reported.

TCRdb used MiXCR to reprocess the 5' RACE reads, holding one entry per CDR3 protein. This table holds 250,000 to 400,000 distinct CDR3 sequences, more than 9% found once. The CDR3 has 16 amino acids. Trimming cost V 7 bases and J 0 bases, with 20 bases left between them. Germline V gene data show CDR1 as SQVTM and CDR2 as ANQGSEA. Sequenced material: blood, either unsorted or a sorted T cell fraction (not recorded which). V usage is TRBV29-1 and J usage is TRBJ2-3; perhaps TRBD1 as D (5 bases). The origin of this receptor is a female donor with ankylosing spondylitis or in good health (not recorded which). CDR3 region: CSGKGWLGASTDTQYF. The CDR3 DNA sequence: TGCAGCGGGAAGGGATGGTTAGGGGCCAGCACAGATACGCAGTATTTT.